This note documents a single T cell receptor (beta chain) sequence. Germline V lookup: CDR1 SGHVS, CDR2 FNYEAQ. There are 16 residues in the CDR3. The sample is drawn from a study of monozygotic twins with inflammatory bowel disease. UMIs that included a 6-nucleotide sample barcode were added by template switching, which took place during cDNA synthesis. TCRdb reworked the 5' RACE reads into one entry per CDR3 protein, no DNA. In total, the table holds roughly 170,000 distinct CDR3 sequences. V and J are TRBV7-6 and TRBJ2-1; the TCRdb D gene call, TRBD2, has no DNA to confirm it. The TCR was taken from a human donor with ulcerative colitis or Crohn's disease, or a healthy co-twin of an affected twin (not recorded which). The source material was blood. The CDR3 protein is CASSAGLAGVYDEQFF.